Listed here are 14 T cell receptor beta chains from one sample, sequenced in a study of T cell responses to AZD1222 COVID-19 vaccine. This table comes from immunoSEQ multiplex PCR, and its TCRdb copy is limited to in-frame clones, with some not included. The sample records roughly 160,000 clones, 80% to 90% being singletons. The sequences come from peripheral blood, collected on day 0 of AZD1222 vaccination. These receptors all stem from an adult in good health.

The rearrangement joins TRBV5-1 to TRBJ1-1; D is ambiguous. The CDR3 consists of 17 residues. V lost 4 bases and J lost 4, with 23 bases in between. The germline CDR1 and CDR2 sequences are SGHRS and YFSETQ. The CDR3 sequence: CASSQPYGTPEGTEAFF. Written as DNA, the CDR3 is TGCGCCAGCAGCCAACCGTACGGAACCCCTGAGGGCACTGAAGCTTTCTTT.

In this sample, this clone turned up a few times. The chain combines TRBV27 with TRBJ2-2, with a weak D call TRBD1 (5 bases). Germline CDR1 reads MNHEY; CDR2 reads SMNVEV (reference sequence). Between the trimmed V and J ends, which lost 5 bases and 6 bases, there was a span of 10 bases. CDR3 length: 13 amino acids. Written as DNA, the CDR3 is TGTGCCAGCAGTCCAGGACATTCCGGGGAGCTGTTTTTT. The encoded protein is CASSPGHSGELFF.

The gene calls are TRBV13 and TRBJ2-1; 10 bases match TRBD1. This CDR3 has 18 residues. CDR1 is PRHDT and CDR2 is FYEKMQ in the germline V gene (reference sequence). The V and J ends lost 0 bases and 7 bases, in that order; junction bases with no gene match: 12. The CDR3 region has the DNA TGTGCCAGCAGCTTAGGCGACCCTCAACCGGGACAGGGGAATGAGCAGTTCTTC. Amino acid sequence: CASSLGDPQPGQGNEQFF.

The chain is built from TRBV28 and TRBJ1-2; TRBD1 is a possible D gene (6 bases). Germline CDR1 reads MDHEN; CDR2 reads SYDVKM. The CDR3 sequence is 15 residues long. CDR3 loop: CATQPGDRSAYGYTF. Here the CDR3 DNA reads TGTGCAACGCAGCCGGGAGACAGGTCGGCCTATGGCTACACCTTC.

This CDR3 is CASSNRLAQRSRETQYF. As DNA, the CDR3 is TGTGCCAGCAGCAATAGACTAGCCCAACGGTCCCGGGAGACCCAGTACTTC. The chain couples TRBV21-1 to TRBJ2-5; the table's D gene call, TRBD2, was not cross checked with the DNA. TRBV21-1 is reported as a pseudogene. The CDR3 totals 17 residues.

This chain uses TRBV7-9 with TRBJ2-7, with D unresolved. Looked up from germline, CDR1 is SEHNR and CDR2 is FQNEAQ (reference sequence). The CDR3 is 15 residues long. The V gene lost 3 bases and the J gene lost 2 bases, with 14 bases spanning the gap. In DNA, the CDR3 is TGTGCCAGCAGCTTTGCGGTACCTATAGCCTACGAGCAGTACGTC. The encoded protein is CASSFAVPIAYEQYV.

This chain connects TRBV19 to TRBJ1-5; D is ambiguous. V lost 6 bases and J lost 2, with 8 bases in between. This CDR3 contains 13 residues. Germline CDR1 and CDR2: LNHDA and SQIVND (reference sequence). The CDR3 is CASSGPGNQPQHF. CDR3 coding DNA: TGTGCCAGTAGCGGACCTGGCAATCAGCCCCAGCATTTT.

This chain connects TRBV7-9 to TRBJ2-3, with TRBD2 identical over 12 bases. The V gene's germline CDR1 is SEHNR and CDR2 FQNEAQ (reference sequence). Unmatched junction bases numbered 11, after V lost 7 bases and J lost 0 bases. This CDR3 comprises 18 residues. CDR3 coding DNA: TGTGCCAGCACCACCATGACTAGCGGGAGTCCTAGCACAGATACGCAGTATTTT. Protein: CASTTMTSGSPSTDTQYF.

This chain connects TRBV7-2 to TRBJ1-6; TRBD1 is a possible D gene (6 bases). The CDR3 extends over 15 amino acids. The V end lost 1 base, the J end lost 7 bases, and 11 bases lay between the germline ends. From germline, CDR1 is SGHTA and CDR2 FQGNSA. CDR3 region: CASSLVLGANSPLHF. In DNA form, the CDR3 reads TGTGCCAGCAGCTTAGTGTTGGGGGCAAATTCACCCCTCCACTTT.

The sample holds one count of this clone. The chain uses TRBV9 and TRBJ2-2, with 12 nucleotides matching TRBD2. Germline V gene data show CDR1 as SGDLS and CDR2 as YYNGEE. The V segment lost 4 bases and the J segment 5 bases; nucleotides outside the gene matches: 6. This CDR3 is built from 16 residues. The CDR3 DNA follows: TGTGCCAGCAGCCCGACTAGCGGGGGAGGAACCGGGGAGCTGTTTTTT. Translation gives CASSPTSGGGTGELFF.

This chain joins TRBV4-1 and TRBJ2-1; perhaps D is TRBD1 or TRBD2 (5 bases each). Trimming removed 1 base from V and 0 bases from J, with 16 bases in between. The CDR3 is 18 amino acids. Germline V gene lookup returns CDR1 MGHRA and CDR2 YSYEKL. The CDR3 coding sequence is TGCGCCAGCAGCCAAGCTCCGGGGCCTTGGAGCTCCTACAATGAGCAGTTCTTC. This sequence encodes CASSQAPGPWSSYNEQFF.

This sequence joins TRBV5-1 and TRBJ2-7; the match to TRBD1 covers 11 bases. The V segment lost 0 bases and the J segment 0 bases; nucleotides outside the gene matches: 5. Germline V CDR1 and CDR2: SGHRS, YFSETQ. The CDR3 contains 17 residues. The DNA of the CDR3 is TGCGCCAGCAGCTTGGGGACAGGGGGCACGATCTCCTACGAGCAGTACTTC. It specifies CASSLGTGGTISYEQYF.

A single count supports this clone. The sample holds other DNA sequences that translate to the same CDR3. The genes are TRBV5-4 and TRBJ2-5; tentative D call: TRBD2 (5 bases). V lost 0 bases, J lost 3 bases, and 6 bases lay in between. In germline, CDR1 is SGHNT, CDR2 YYREEE (reference sequence). This CDR3 spans 13 amino acids. CDR3 coding DNA: TGTGCCAGCAGCTTGGTGAGGGAAGAGACCCAGTACTTC. Its translation is CASSLVREETQYF.

The V and J genes are TRBV9 and TRBJ1-2; TRBD1 agrees at 8 bases. J gave up 6 bases and V 4 bases, and 8 bases lay outside the gene matches. The CDR3 spans 14 residues. Germline V gene sequence: CDR1 SGDLS, CDR2 YYNGEE. The CDR3 loop is CASSFRQGRDGYTF. The CDR3 DNA reads as TGTGCCAGCAGCTTTCGACAGGGGCGGGATGGCTACACCTTC.